The 24 T cell receptor beta chains listed next were all sequenced from one sample in a study of T cell repertoires in cytomegalovirus infection. Using its own MiXCR run on the reads, TCRdb lists one record per CDR3 protein. The repertoire includes approximately 500,000 distinct CDR3 sequences, around a quarter of them detected once, and approximately 13% sits in the top ten. Source material: PBMCs. The receptor set was obtained from a human donor in good health (CMV status not recorded). Some clones in this sample may be carry-over from other donors' samples.

This clonotype came up many times. The chain combines TRBV2 with TRBJ2-7; 9 positions match TRBD1. The germline V gene has CDR1 SNHLY and CDR2 FYNNEI. This CDR3 contains 12 residues. DNA of the CDR3: TGTGCCAGCAGTGCGGGACAGGGTTTTCTGAACGTC. As protein: CASSAGQGFLNV.

The V gene is TRBV5-1, the J gene TRBJ2-3; a possible D gene is TRBD1 (6 bases). V lost 0 bases and J lost 4, with 12 bases in between. There are 15 residues in the CDR3. CDR1 is SGHRS and CDR2 is YFSETQ in the germline V gene. The CDR3 loop reads CASSLAQGLADTQYF. The DNA for the CDR3 is TGCGCCAGCAGCTTGGCGCAGGGGTTGGCAGATACGCAGTATTTT. The variable domain in full, completed from reference TRBV5-1 and TRBJ2-3, reads KAGVTQTPRYLIKTRGQQVTLSCSPISGHRSVSWYQQTPGQGLQFLFEYFSETQRNKGNFPGRFSGRQFSNSRSEMNVSTLELGDSALYLCASSLAQGLADTQYFGPGTRLTVL.

The table lists this clonotype with a few counts. This chain joins TRBV20-1 and TRBJ2-5; D possibly corresponds to TRBD2 (6 bases). Deletions cut 5 bases from V and 1 base from J, with 8 bases between. The CDR3 runs to 12 residues. Germline CDR1 reads DFQATT; CDR2 reads SNEGSKA (reference sequence). The CDR3 protein is CSAGEVQETQYF. The CDR3 nucleotides are TGCAGTGCTGGGGAGGTCCAAGAGACCCAGTACTTC.

There are many counts of this clonotype. CDR3 loop: CASSQDGYYGYTF. DNA for the CDR3: TGCGCCAGCAGCCAAGACGGATACTATGGCTACACCTTC. The chain joins TRBV4-3 to TRBJ1-2; D is uncertain. The CDR3 extends over 13 amino acids. In germline, CDR1 is LGHNA, CDR2 YSLEER. The germline V and J ends were trimmed by 0 bases and 3 bases, with 5 bases remaining between them.

This clonotype was found many times. This chain links TRBV7-2 with TRBJ2-1; TRBD2 aligns across 13 bases. Germline V gene sequence: CDR1 SGHTA, CDR2 FQGNSA. CDR3 length: 18 residues. V gave up 4 bases and J gave up 2 bases; unmatched junction bases: 8. DNA for the CDR3: TGTGCCAGCAGCTCAAGGAGACTAGCGGGAGGCGCCTACAATGAGCAGTTCTTC. This sequence encodes CASSSRRLAGGAYNEQFF. The full variable domain, with the rest looked up from reference TRBV7-2 and TRBJ2-1, is GAGVSQSPSNKVTEKGKDVELRCDPISGHTALYWYRQSLGQGLEFLIYFQGNSAPDKSGLPSDRFSAERTGGSVSTLTIQRTQQEDSAVYLCASSSRRLAGGAYNEQFFGPGTRLTVL.

This clonotype appeared many times. The rearrangement links TRBV7-3 to TRBJ1-1, with D unclear. This CDR3 has 15 residues. Trimming removed 4 bases at V and 1 base at J, with 13 bases between. Germline loops: CDR1 SGHTA, CDR2 FQGTGA. CDR3 bases: TGTGCCAGCAGCTCCTTGGGAGGTCGGAACACTGAAGCTTTCTTT. Encoded protein: CASSSLGGRNTEAFF.

The chain links TRBV7-8 to TRBJ2-7; D gene ambiguous. Germline V lookup: CDR1 SGHVS, CDR2 FQNEAQ. The V gene lost 0 bases and the J gene lost 0 bases, with 6 bases spanning the gap. CDR3 length: 14 residues. CDR3 in DNA: TGTGCCAGCAGCTTAGCGCACAGCTCCTACGAGCAGTACTTC. It is translated as CASSLAHSSYEQYF.

This clonotype appeared a few times. The chain joins TRBV7-9 to TRBJ1-4, with D possibly matching TRBD1 (5 bases). Per germline, CDR1 SEHNR and CDR2 FQNEAQ (reference sequence). This CDR3 has 15 residues. Trimming removed 1 base from V and 8 bases from J, with 14 bases in between. In DNA, the CDR3 is TGTGCCAGCAGCTTAGAGGGACCTCCGGACGAAAAACTGTTTTTT. This encodes CASSLEGPPDEKLFF. The full variable domain, completed using reference TRBV7-9 and TRBJ1-4, is DTGVSQNPRHKITKRGQNVTFRCDPISEHNRLYWYRQTLGQGPEFLTYFQNEAQLEKSRLLSDRFSAERPKGSFSTLEIQRTEQGDSAMYLCASSLEGPPDEKLFFGSGTQLSVL.

This clonotype has at least ten counts. The CDR3 reads CASSVRDRGTGANVLTF. The CDR3 coding sequence is TGTGCCAGCAGCGTCCGGGACAGGGGCACTGGGGCCAACGTCCTGACTTTC. The genes are TRBV7-2 and TRBJ2-6; 10 bases line up with TRBD1. The V gene's germline CDR1 is SGHTA and CDR2 FQGNSA. Trimming at V came to 5 bases and at J to 2 bases, leaving 6 bases not matched to a gene. The CDR3 runs to 17 residues. Based on the CDR3 plus reference TRBV7-2 and TRBJ2-6, the full variable domain is GAGVSQSPSNKVTEKGKDVELRCDPISGHTALYWYRQSLGQGLEFLIYFQGNSAPDKSGLPSDRFSAERTGGSVSTLTIQRTQQEDSAVYLCASSVRDRGTGANVLTFGAGSRLTVL.

The chain employs TRBV10-3 and TRBJ1-5; D unclear. V lost 6 bases to trimming and J lost 1 base, with 7 bases between them. The V gene's germline CDR1 is ENHRY and CDR2 SYGVKD. The CDR3 totals 13 residues. In nucleotides, the CDR3 is TGTGCCATCAGCGACCTAAGCAATCAGCCCCAGCATTTT. It specifies CAISDLSNQPQHF.

This clonotype showed up many times. The chain recombines TRBV7-2 with TRBJ1-1; 8 bases are shared with TRBD1. Germline V CDR1 and CDR2: SGHTA, FQGNSA. V lost 4 bases and J lost 1; bases outside the gene matches: 2. The CDR3 has 14 amino acids. In DNA form, the CDR3 reads TGTGCCAGCAGCTCGGACAGGGCGAACACTGAAGCTTTCTTT. Protein: CASSSDRANTEAFF.

The chain recombines TRBV18 with TRBJ2-1; 12 nucleotides match TRBD2. After removal of 3 bases from V and 6 bases from J, the junction contained 12 bases not matched to a gene. This CDR3 contains 18 residues. Per the germline V gene, CDR1 is KGHSH and CDR2 is LQKENI. The CDR3: CASSPLLPSGREVNEQFF. CDR3 nucleotide sequence: TGTGCCAGCTCACCCCTGCTGCCTAGCGGGAGGGAGGTCAATGAGCAGTTCTTC.

This clonotype was seen many times. This chain links TRBV7-6 with TRBJ2-7; weak D call: TRBD2 (6 bases). Per the germline V gene, CDR1 is SGHVS and CDR2 is FNYEAQ. V shed 1 base and J shed 0 bases, with 7 bases lying between them. The CDR3 is 14 residues long. This CDR3 is CASSLGGNSYEQYF. The CDR3 DNA reads TGTGCCAGCAGCTTAGGCGGGAACTCCTACGAGCAGTACTTC.

V usage is TRBV28 and J usage is TRBJ1-1; D remains ambiguous. The CDR3 extends over 14 amino acids. V shed 6 bases and J shed 0 bases, with 11 bases lying between them. CDR1 is MDHEN, CDR2 SYDVKM, per germline. DNA of the CDR3: TGTGCCAGCAGCCTCCCCTCTATGAACACTGAAGCTTTCTTT. This translates into CASSLPSMNTEAFF. The full variable domain, rest sourced from reference TRBV28 and TRBJ1-1, is DVKVTQSSRYLVKRTGEKVFLECVQDMDHENMFWYRQDPGLGLRLIYFSYDVKMKEKGDIPEGYSVSREKKERFSLILESASTNQTSMYLCASSLPSMNTEAFFGQGTRLTVV.

The chain employs TRBV19 and TRBJ1-5; weak D call: TRBD1 (6 bases). Germline V gene sequence: CDR1 LNHDA, CDR2 SQIVND (reference sequence). Between the trimmed V and J ends, which lost 5 bases and 7 bases, there was a span of 24 bases. CDR3 length equals 17 residues. The CDR3 DNA sequence: TGTGCCAGTAGTTCCCATTATCCCGGGACACTTGTCCAGCCCCAGCATTTT. Translated: CASSSHYPGTLVQPQHF.

This clonotype was seen once. V is TRBV20-1 and J is TRBJ2-1; 11 bases map to TRBD2. The germline gives CDR1 DFQATT, CDR2 SNEGSKA (reference sequence). The CDR3 runs 15 residues. The V and J ends lost 2 bases and 3 bases, in that order; junction bases with no gene match: 3. The CDR3 protein is CSARKTSGGYNEQFF. The CDR3 nucleotides are TGCAGTGCTAGAAAAACTAGCGGGGGCTACAATGAGCAGTTCTTC.

The CDR3 region is CASSPSGTGNYGYTF. Here the CDR3 DNA reads TGTGCCAGCAGTCCATCCGGGACAGGGAACTATGGCTACACCTTC. The V and J genes are TRBV12-3 or TRBV12-4 and TRBJ1-2, with TRBD1 matching over 9 bases. With 5 bases clipped from V and 2 bases from J, the junction kept 6 bases outside the gene matches. The CDR3 is 15 residues long.

The rearrangement uses TRBV29-1 and TRBJ2-7; 7 bases map to TRBD2. This CDR3 has 12 amino acids. Germline loops: CDR1 SQVTM, CDR2 ANQGSEA. V lost 7 bases, J lost 5 bases, and 8 bases stayed unmatched. This CDR3 is CSGEGAGHEQYF. CDR3 coding DNA: TGCAGCGGAGAGGGAGCGGGACACGAGCAGTACTTC.

This clonotype was seen more than once but under ten times. This chain joins TRBV5-1 and TRBJ2-3, with 11 positions matching TRBD2. This CDR3 has 18 residues. With 5 bases clipped from V and 3 bases from J, the junction kept 14 bases outside the gene matches. Germline V gene data show CDR1 as SGHRS and CDR2 as YFSETQ. CDR3 nucleotide sequence: TGCGCCAGCAGTCAGACTAGCGGGAAGGCCCGCCCGACAGATACGCAGTATTTT. Protein sequence: CASSQTSGKARPTDTQYF.

Only a few counts were recorded for this clonotype. The chain links TRBV28 to TRBJ2-1, with a tentative D call TRBD2 (6 bases). V dropped 4 bases and J dropped 7 bases, with 17 bases sitting between them. The CDR3 extends over 15 amino acids. Germline V gene data show CDR1 as MDHEN and CDR2 as SYDVKM. CDR3 amino acids: CASSSHRLEGNEQFF. As DNA, the CDR3 is TGTGCCAGCAGTTCCCATCGACTAGAGGGAAATGAGCAGTTCTTC.

CDR3 DNA: TGTGCCTGGAGGCCCCTCACAGATACGCAGTATTTT. Translation: CAWRPLTDTQYF. This rearrangement joins TRBV30 to TRBJ2-3; no clear D gene. Germline V CDR1 and CDR2: GTSNPN, SVGIG (reference sequence). The CDR3 has 12 amino acids. Trimming stripped 3 bases from V and 2 bases from J, with 6 bases between.

This chain joins TRBV4-1 and TRBJ2-3; weak D call: TRBD2 (5 bases). The CDR3 is 15 residues long. V lost 0 bases to trimming and J lost 2 bases, with 9 bases between them. Germline V gene lookup returns CDR1 MGHRA and CDR2 YSYEKL. The CDR3 region is CASSQDLRDTDTQYF. The CDR3, as DNA: TGCGCCAGCAGCCAAGATTTGAGGGACACAGATACGCAGTATTTT.

J is TRBJ2-2 and V is TRBV6-2 or TRBV6-3, with TRBD2 matching over 7 bases. The V and J ends lost 7 bases and 4 bases, in that order; junction bases with no gene match: 9. Germline V gene data show CDR1 as MNHEY and CDR2 as SVGEGT. There are 15 residues in the CDR3. CDR3 bases: TGTGCCAGCATCCCCTGGGGGGGGTCCACCGGGGAGCTGTTTTTT. Its translation: CASIPWGGSTGELFF.

This clonotype occurred a few times. The V gene is TRBV6-2 or TRBV6-3, the J gene TRBJ1-1, with D unclear. Trimming removed 2 bases from V and 4 bases from J, with 11 bases in between. The length of the CDR3 is 14 residues. Germline V gives CDR1 MNHEY, CDR2 SVGEGT. CDR3 amino acids: CASSYGDGSTEAFF. The CDR3 nucleotides read TGTGCCAGCAGTTACGGGGATGGAAGCACTGAAGCTTTCTTT.